These 7 T cell receptor beta chains share one sample of origin, sequenced in a study of PD-L1 blockade in urothelial cancer. Only in-frame clones appear in the TCRdb table, and some are missing; sequencing was by immunoSEQ multiplex PCR. The table includes some 120,000 clones, around 89% detected once. The time point: peripheral blood 6 weeks after treatment start. The material sequenced was PBMCs, taken around atezolizumab (anti-PD-L1) treatment. These receptors were collected from a man in his fifties or sixties with urothelial cancer.

The V call is TRBV19, the J call TRBJ2-2; 9 positions match TRBD2. The CDR3 is 15 residues long. J lost 5 bases, V lost 8 bases, and 9 bases had no gene match. In germline, CDR1 is LNHDA, CDR2 SQIVND (reference sequence). The CDR3, as DNA: TGTGCCAGTTCTATAGCGGGAGTCGGGACCGGGGAGCTGTTTTTT. Protein product: CASSIAGVGTGELFF.

The rearrangement uses TRBV6-6 and TRBJ2-3; 7 bases align to TRBD1. This CDR3 is 15 amino acids long. The trim removed 5 bases at V and 0 bases at J, leaving 5 bases unmatched. CDR1 is MNHNY, CDR2 SVGAGI, per germline (reference sequence). The CDR3 region has the DNA TGTGCCAGCAGTATGGGACAGTTGAGCACAGATACGCAGTATTTT. This translates into CASSMGQLSTDTQYF.

The chain joins TRBV11-2 to TRBJ2-7; tentative D call: TRBD2 (6 bases). The CDR3 sequence is 14 residues long. The germline V gene encodes CDR1 SGHAT and CDR2 FQNNGV. V lost 1 base and J lost 6, with 13 bases in between. CDR3 loop: CASSLAGGKVEQYF. The CDR3, as DNA: TGTGCCAGCAGCTTAGCAGGAGGGAAGGTCGAGCAGTACTTC.

The CDR3: CASSLQRGLTDTQYF. As DNA, the CDR3 is TGTGCCAGCAGCTTGCAGCGGGGGCTCACAGATACGCAGTATTTT. V and J are TRBV11-2 and TRBJ2-3; 8 bases are a match to TRBD2. Germline trimming cut 3 bases from V and 2 bases from J; bases unmatched to any gene: 4. Germline V CDR1 and CDR2: SGHAT, FQNNGV. There are 15 residues in the CDR3.

V gene TRBV6-1 combines with J gene TRBJ2-7; D perhaps matches TRBD1 (7 bases). Germline CDR1 reads MNHNS; CDR2 reads SASEGT. CDR3 length: 15 residues. V shed 3 bases and J shed 2 bases, with 14 bases lying between them. CDR3 sequence: CASSEGGQRTYEQYF. The DNA of the CDR3 is TGTGCCAGCAGTGAGGGGGGACAGAGAACCTACGAGCAGTACTTC.

This clone was counted once. The chain combines TRBV28 with TRBJ1-2; no reliable D call. The CDR3 has 15 amino acids. V was trimmed by 2 bases and J by 8 bases, leaving 18 bases between them. CDR1 and CDR2 (germline): MDHEN, SYDVKM. The CDR3 coding sequence is TGTGCCAGCAGTTTAACGGGGTTTGCGAACGGGGGCTACACCTTC. This encodes CASSLTGFANGGYTF.

The chain combines TRBV7-8 with TRBJ2-2; weak D call: TRBD2 (5 bases). Looked up from germline, CDR1 is SGHVS and CDR2 is FQNEAQ. The CDR3 length is 18 residues. Deletions cut 2 bases from V and 0 bases from J, with 16 bases between. The CDR3 loop is CASSLNTVFGTNTGELFF. The CDR3 nucleotides are TGTGCCAGCAGCTTAAATACAGTATTCGGGACGAACACCGGGGAGCTGTTTTTT.